A single sample gave rise to the 17 T cell receptor beta chains below, sequenced in a study of CD8 T cells in ankylosing spondylitis. TCRdb fed the 5' RACE reads into MiXCR, producing one record per CDR3 protein. The data contain roughly 26,000 distinct CDR3 sequences, about an eighth of them singletons. The sample was blood. These receptors all stem from a male donor with ankylosing spondylitis or in good health (not recorded which).

This clonotype showed up many times. This CDR3 reads CASSLAGDLTTNEKLFF. CDR3 nucleotides: TGCGCCAGCAGCTTGGCAGGGGATCTAACAACTAATGAAAAACTGTTTTTT. The chain joins TRBV5-1 to TRBJ1-4; tentative D call: TRBD1 (6 bases). Trimming took 0 bases from V and 0 from J, leaving 12 bases between them. This CDR3 contains 17 residues. Germline CDR1 reads SGHRS; CDR2 reads YFSETQ. The full variable domain, with the rest looked up from reference TRBV5-1 and TRBJ1-4, is KAGVTQTPRYLIKTRGQQVTLSCSPISGHRSVSWYQQTPGQGLQFLFEYFSETQRNKGNFPGRFSGRQFSNSRSEMNVSTLELGDSALYLCASSLAGDLTTNEKLFFGSGTQLSVL.

In its sample, this clonotype was seen a few times. V gene TRBV7-6 combines with J gene TRBJ2-2; a weak D match, TRBD1 (5 bases). The CDR3 length is 16 residues. V was trimmed by 5 bases and J by 1 base, leaving 14 bases between them. Germline V gene data show CDR1 as SGHVS and CDR2 as FNYEAQ. The CDR3 region has the DNA TGTGCCAGCAGCAAAGGGCAGGGAATGAACACCGGGGAGCTGTTTTTT. Protein product: CASSKGQGMNTGELFF.

This chain joins TRBV12-3 or TRBV12-4 and TRBJ2-1, with 9 nucleotides matching TRBD2. The V segment lost 7 bases and the J segment 6 bases; nucleotides outside the gene matches: 10. This CDR3 has 15 residues. The CDR3 sequence: CASTVAGEQVNEQFF. The CDR3 nucleotides are TGTGCCAGCACAGTAGCGGGAGAGCAGGTCAATGAGCAGTTCTTC.

The gene calls are TRBV7-9 and TRBJ2-6; D is perhaps TRBD1 (6 bases). Trimming removed 5 bases from V and 0 bases from J, with 8 bases in between. From germline, CDR1 is SEHNR and CDR2 FQNEAQ (reference sequence). This CDR3 has 15 residues. This chain's CDR3 is CASSRGGSGANVLTF. The CDR3 region has the DNA TGTGCCAGCAGCCGAGGGGGCTCTGGGGCCAACGTCCTGACTTTC.

This clonotype was counted a few times. The chain is built from TRBV15 and TRBJ2-2; D possibly corresponds to TRBD2 (5 bases). This CDR3 has 16 amino acids. CDR1 is LNHNV, CDR2 YYDKDF, per germline (reference sequence). Trimming cost V 5 bases and J 4 bases, with 17 bases left between them. CDR3 bases: TGTGCCACCAGCCCTCCCCCCGGGGAGAGCACCGGGGAGCTGTTTTTT. Its translation is CATSPPPGESTGELFF.

This clonotype was found a few times. The chain is built from TRBV5-1 and TRBJ2-2, with 9 nucleotides matching TRBD2. The CDR3 loop spans 16 amino acids. Trimming removed 3 bases from V and 5 bases from J; junction bases left unmatched: 8. Germline V CDR1 and CDR2: SGHRS, YFSETQ. CDR3 in amino acids: CASSYPSGEWTGELFF. CDR3 nucleotide sequence: TGCGCCAGCAGCTACCCTAGCGGGGAATGGACCGGGGAGCTGTTTTTT.

The rearrangement joins TRBV5-5 to TRBJ1-1, with 7 bases identical to TRBD1. The CDR3 consists of 15 residues. Germline V CDR1 and CDR2: SGHKS, YYEKEE (reference sequence). The trim removed 6 bases at V and 1 base at J, leaving 9 bases unmatched. The CDR3 is CASNPQGGRNTEAFF. CDR3 coding DNA: TGTGCCAGCAACCCTCAAGGGGGCAGGAACACTGAAGCTTTCTTT.

This chain uses TRBV6-5 with TRBJ1-4; 10 bases match TRBD1. The germline gives CDR1 MNHEY, CDR2 SVGAGI. The CDR3 length is 14 residues. Trimming cost V 6 bases and J 7 bases; bases outside gene matches: 5. The CDR3 nucleotides are TGTGCCAGCAGACCGGGACAGGGGCGTGAAAAACTGTTTTTT. This gives the protein CASRPGQGREKLFF.

This clonotype was seen repeatedly, ten times or more. The CDR3, as DNA: TGTGCCAGCAGTGAATGGGGCAGGGGAAGAGACAATGAGCAGTTCTTC. Protein: CASSEWGRGRDNEQFF. The chain links TRBV25-1 to TRBJ2-1; possibly TRBD1 for D (6 bases). This CDR3 has 16 amino acids. V was pared by 1 base and J by 5 bases, with 15 bases between. The germline gives CDR1 MGHDK, CDR2 SYGVNS.

The chain couples TRBV6-2 or TRBV6-3 to TRBJ2-1; TRBD1 agrees at 8 bases. The CDR3 sequence is 19 residues long. Trimming at V came to 10 bases and at J to 0 bases, leaving 20 bases not matched to a gene. From germline, CDR1 is MNHEY and CDR2 SVGEGT. The chain's CDR3 is CATGVSGTGPGASYNEQFF. DNA for the CDR3: TGTGCCACCGGGGTTTCCGGGACAGGACCGGGGGCCTCCTACAATGAGCAGTTCTTC.

This chain joins TRBV6-2 or TRBV6-3 and TRBJ2-7, with D possibly being TRBD1 (6 bases). Trimming removed 2 bases from V and 6 bases from J, with 11 bases in between. The CDR3 runs 13 residues. CDR1 and CDR2 from the germline V gene are MNHEY and SVGEGT. The DNA of the CDR3 is TGTGCCAGCAGTTACGCCAGGGGTAGCGAGCAGTACGTC. Amino acids: CASSYARGSEQYV.

The chain recombines TRBV18 with TRBJ2-1, with 8 bases lining up with TRBD2. V shed 3 bases and J 4 bases; nucleotides not matched to a gene: 5. The length of the CDR3 is 15 residues. Looked up from germline, CDR1 is KGHSH and CDR2 is LQKENI. CDR3 bases: TGTGCCAGCTCACCTATCACTAGCGGATACAATGAGCAGTTCTTC. This gives the protein CASSPITSGYNEQFF.

This clonotype occurred many times. The V call is TRBV28, the J call TRBJ1-1, with 9 bases identical to TRBD1. The CDR3 is 14 residues long. Trimming took 6 bases from V and 1 from J; bases not matched to a gene: 3. Germline loops: CDR1 MDHEN, CDR2 SYDVKM. Here the CDR3 DNA reads TGTGCCAGCAGCAAGGGACAGGGGAACACTGAAGCTTTCTTT. Amino acids: CASSKGQGNTEAFF.

In its sample, this clonotype was seen a few times. The chain carries TRBV5-1 and TRBJ2-6; 8 bases are a match to TRBD1. The CDR3 is 15 amino acids. Germline V CDR1 and CDR2: SGHRS, YFSETQ. V lost 4 bases and J lost 2; bases outside the gene matches: 2. In DNA form, the CDR3 reads TGCGCCAGCAGCCGACAGGGGACTGGGGCCAACGTCCTGACTTTC. Its protein product is CASSRQGTGANVLTF.

This chain connects TRBV20-1 to TRBJ2-2; D gene uncertain. The V gene lost 6 bases and the J gene lost 6 bases, with 17 bases spanning the gap. Germline V gives CDR1 DFQATT, CDR2 SNEGSKA (reference sequence). The CDR3 is made up of 14 amino acids. CDR3 sequence: CSAPQRGVAGELFF. The CDR3 nucleotides are TGCAGTGCCCCTCAGAGAGGCGTCGCCGGGGAGCTGTTTTTT.

This clonotype was seen at least ten times. The chain recombines TRBV9 with TRBJ1-3; D unclear. V lost 2 bases and J 4 bases, leaving 10 bases between the germline ends. CDR1 is SGDLS and CDR2 is YYNGEE in the germline V gene. The CDR3 covers 14 residues. The CDR3 bases are TGTGCCAGCAGCGTGGGAAGGGCCGGAAACACCATATATTTT. Protein sequence: CASSVGRAGNTIYF.

This clonotype was observed many times. The genes are TRBV5-1 and TRBJ2-2; TRBD1 matches at 7 bases. This CDR3 is built from 15 residues. V lost 0 bases to trimming and J lost 4 bases; unmatched junction nucleotides: 3. Germline CDR1 and CDR2: SGHRS and YFSETQ. In DNA, the CDR3 is TGCGCCAGCAGCTTGGACAGGGGTCTCACCGGGGAGCTGTTTTTT. As protein: CASSLDRGLTGELFF.